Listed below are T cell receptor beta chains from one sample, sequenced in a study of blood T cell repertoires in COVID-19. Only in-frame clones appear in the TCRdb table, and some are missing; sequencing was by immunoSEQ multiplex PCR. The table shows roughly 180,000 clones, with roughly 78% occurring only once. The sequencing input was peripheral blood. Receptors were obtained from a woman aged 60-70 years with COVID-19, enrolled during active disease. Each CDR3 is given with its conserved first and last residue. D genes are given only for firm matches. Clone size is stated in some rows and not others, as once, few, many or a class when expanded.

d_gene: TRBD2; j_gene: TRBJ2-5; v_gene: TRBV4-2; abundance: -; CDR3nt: TGTGCCAGCAGCCGGATGGGGGGGGATTCAGAGACCCAGTACTTC; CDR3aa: CASSRMGGDSETQYF
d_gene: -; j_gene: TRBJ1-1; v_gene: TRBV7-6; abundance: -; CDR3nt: TGTGCCAGCAGCTTGGGGCAGGGGAACACTGAAGCTTTCTTT; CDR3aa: CASSLGQGNTEAFF
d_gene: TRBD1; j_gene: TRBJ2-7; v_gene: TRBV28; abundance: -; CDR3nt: TGTGCCAGCAGACCTACAGGGGGTACCTACGAGCAGTACTTC; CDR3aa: CASRPTGGTYEQYF
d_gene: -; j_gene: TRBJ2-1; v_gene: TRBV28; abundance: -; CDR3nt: TGTGCCAGCAGTTTATCTGGGACATCCAGCTCCTACAATGAGCAGTTCTTC; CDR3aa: CASSLSGTSSSYNEQFF
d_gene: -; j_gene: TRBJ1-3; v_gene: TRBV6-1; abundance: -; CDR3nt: TGTGCCAGCAGTGAAACTGGTTACACCATATATTTT; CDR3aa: CASSETGYTIYF
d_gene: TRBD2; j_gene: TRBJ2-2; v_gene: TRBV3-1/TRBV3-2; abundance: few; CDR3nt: TGTGCCAGCAGCCCCCACAGCGGGGGGGAATCTGAGCTGTTTTTT; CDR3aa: CASSPHSGGESELFF
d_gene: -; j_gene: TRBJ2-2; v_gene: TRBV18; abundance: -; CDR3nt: TGTGCCAGCTCACCTCGAGGCGGATCGAACACCGGGGAGCTGTTTTTT; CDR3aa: CASSPRGGSNTGELFF
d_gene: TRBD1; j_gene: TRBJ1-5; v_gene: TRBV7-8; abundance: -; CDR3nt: TGTGCCAGCAGCTTAGAAGGGACAGGGAATCAGCCCCAGCATTTT; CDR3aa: CASSLEGTGNQPQHF
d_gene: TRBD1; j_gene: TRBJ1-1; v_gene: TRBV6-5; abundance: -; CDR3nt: TGTGCCAGCAGTAGACAGGGATGGGGCACTGAAGCTTTCTTT; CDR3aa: CASSRQGWGTEAFF
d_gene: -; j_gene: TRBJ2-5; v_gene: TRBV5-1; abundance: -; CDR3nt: TGCGCCAGCACCCCCGAGGGAAGCGGCCAAGAGACCCAGTACTTC; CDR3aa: CASTPEGSGQETQYF
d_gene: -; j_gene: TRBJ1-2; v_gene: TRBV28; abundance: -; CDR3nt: TGTGCCAGCAGTTCCCCCAATAACTATGGCTACACCTTC; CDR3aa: CASSSPNNYGYTF
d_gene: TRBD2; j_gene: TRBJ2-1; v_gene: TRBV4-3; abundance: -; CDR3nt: TGCGCCAGCAGCCAACCCCCAGCCGGACTAGCGGATAGCTCCTACAATGAGCAGTTCTTC; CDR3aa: CASSQPPAGLADSSYNEQFF
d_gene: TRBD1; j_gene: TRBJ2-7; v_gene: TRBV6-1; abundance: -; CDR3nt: TGTGCCAGCAGTGATGGACAGGGGAACGAGCAGTACTTC; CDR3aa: CASSDGQGNEQYF
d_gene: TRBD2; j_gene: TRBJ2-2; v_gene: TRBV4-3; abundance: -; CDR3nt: TGCGCCAGCGGACTAGCGGGCACCGGGGAGCTGTTTTTT; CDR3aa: CASGLAGTGELFF
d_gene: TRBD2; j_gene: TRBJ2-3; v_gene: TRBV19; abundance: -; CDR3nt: TGTGCCAGTAGTCCAGGCCTAGCGGGAGAACACAGCACAGATACGCAGTATTTT; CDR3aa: CASSPGLAGEHSTDTQYF
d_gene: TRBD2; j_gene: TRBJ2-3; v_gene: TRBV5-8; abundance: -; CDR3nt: TGTGCCAGCAGCCACGGGGCGGGAGGGGTTCCATTGGATACGCAGTATTTT; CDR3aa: CASSHGAGGVPLDTQYF